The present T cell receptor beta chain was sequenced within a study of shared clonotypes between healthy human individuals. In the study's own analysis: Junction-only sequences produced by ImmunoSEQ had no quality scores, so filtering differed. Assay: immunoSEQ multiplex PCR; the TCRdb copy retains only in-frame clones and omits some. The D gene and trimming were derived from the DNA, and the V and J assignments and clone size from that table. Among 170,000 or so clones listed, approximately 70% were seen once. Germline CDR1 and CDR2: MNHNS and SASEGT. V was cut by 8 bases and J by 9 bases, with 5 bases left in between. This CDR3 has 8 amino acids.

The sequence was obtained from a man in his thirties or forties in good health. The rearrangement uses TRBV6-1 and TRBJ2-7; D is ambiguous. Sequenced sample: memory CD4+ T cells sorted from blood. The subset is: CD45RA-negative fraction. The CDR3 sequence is CASGLQYF. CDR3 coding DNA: TGTGCCAGCGGCCTGCAGTACTTC.